The sequence of this T cell receptor (beta chain) was determined in a study of CD8 T cells in ankylosing spondylitis. Study-wide points: Disease-linked clones proved CD8+ and comparatively uncommon in peripheral blood. For ankylosing spondylitis blood, a TCR beta motif of fewer than 10 highly homologous variants appeared characteristic. Reports say disease-linked clones showed up significantly more in matched ankylosing spondylitis synovial fluid.

There are many counts of this clonotype. Its antigen is still unknown. TCRdb reprocessed the 5' RACE reads via MiXCR and lists one record per CDR3 protein. The sample contains under 200,000 distinct CDR3 sequences, around a tenth of which appear only once. The CDR3 is 16 amino acids. After removal of 3 bases from V and 4 bases from J, the junction contained 7 bases not matched to a gene. Germline V CDR1 and CDR2: SGHRS, YFSETQ. The clonotype comes from a male donor with ankylosing spondylitis or in good health (not recorded which). V is TRBV5-1 and J is TRBJ2-3; 11 nucleotides agree with TRBD2. Sequenced input: blood, either unsorted or a sorted T cell fraction (not recorded which). Here the CDR3 DNA reads TGCGCCAGCAGCTCAGCTAGCGGGGGGCCTTCAGATACGCAGTATTTT. This encodes CASSSASGGPSDTQYF.